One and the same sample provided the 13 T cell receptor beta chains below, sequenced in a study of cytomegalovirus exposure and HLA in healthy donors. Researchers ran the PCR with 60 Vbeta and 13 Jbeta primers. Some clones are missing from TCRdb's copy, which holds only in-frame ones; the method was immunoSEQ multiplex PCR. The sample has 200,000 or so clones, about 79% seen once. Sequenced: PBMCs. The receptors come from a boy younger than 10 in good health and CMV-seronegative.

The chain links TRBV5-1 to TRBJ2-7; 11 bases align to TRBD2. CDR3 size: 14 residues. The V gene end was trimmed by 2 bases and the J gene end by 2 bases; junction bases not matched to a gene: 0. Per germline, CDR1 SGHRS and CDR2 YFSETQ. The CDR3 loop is CASSFSGGAYEQYF. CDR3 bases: TGCGCCAGCAGCTTTAGCGGGGGGGCCTACGAGCAGTACTTC. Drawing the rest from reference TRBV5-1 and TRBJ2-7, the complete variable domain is KAGVTQTPRYLIKTRGQQVTLSCSPISGHRSVSWYQQTPGQGLQFLFEYFSETQRNKGNFPGRFSGRQFSNSRSEMNVSTLELGDSALYLCASSFSGGAYEQYFGPGTRLTVT.

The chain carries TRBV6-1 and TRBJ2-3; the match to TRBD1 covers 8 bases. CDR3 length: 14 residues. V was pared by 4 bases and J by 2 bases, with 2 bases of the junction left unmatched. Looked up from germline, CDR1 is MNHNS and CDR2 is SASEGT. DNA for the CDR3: TGTGCCAGCAGTGCCAGGGGGCTCACAGATACGCAGTATTTT. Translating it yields CASSARGLTDTQYF.

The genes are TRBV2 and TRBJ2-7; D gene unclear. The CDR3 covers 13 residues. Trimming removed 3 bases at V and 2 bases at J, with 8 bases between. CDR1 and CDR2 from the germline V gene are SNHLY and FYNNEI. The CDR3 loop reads CASSEELPYEQYF. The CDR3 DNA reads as TGTGCCAGCAGTGAGGAGCTACCCTACGAGCAGTACTTC. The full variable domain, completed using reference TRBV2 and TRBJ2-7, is EPEVTQTPSHQVTQMGQEVILRCVPISNHLYFYWYRQILGQKVEFLVSFYNNEISEKSEIFDDQFSVERPDGSNFTLKIRSTKLEDSAMYFCASSEELPYEQYFGPGTRLTVT.

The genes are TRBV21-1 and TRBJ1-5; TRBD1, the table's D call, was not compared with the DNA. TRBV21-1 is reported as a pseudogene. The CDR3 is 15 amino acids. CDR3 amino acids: CASSKDDRKLKPQHF. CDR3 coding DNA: TGTGCCAGCAGCAAAGACGACAGGAAGTTAAAGCCCCAGCATTTT.

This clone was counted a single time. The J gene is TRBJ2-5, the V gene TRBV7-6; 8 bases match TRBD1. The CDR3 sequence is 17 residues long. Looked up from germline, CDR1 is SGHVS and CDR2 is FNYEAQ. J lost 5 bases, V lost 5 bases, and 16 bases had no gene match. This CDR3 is CASSTLTQGAPRETQYF. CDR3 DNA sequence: TGTGCCAGCAGCACACTAACCCAGGGGGCGCCCCGGGAGACCCAGTACTTC.

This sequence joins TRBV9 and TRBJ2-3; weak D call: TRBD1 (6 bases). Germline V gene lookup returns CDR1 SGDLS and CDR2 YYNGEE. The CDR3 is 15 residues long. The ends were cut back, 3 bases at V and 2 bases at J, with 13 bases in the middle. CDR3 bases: TGTGCCAGCAGCGCCGAACAGGGACCCACAGATACGCAGTATTTT. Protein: CASSAEQGPTDTQYF.

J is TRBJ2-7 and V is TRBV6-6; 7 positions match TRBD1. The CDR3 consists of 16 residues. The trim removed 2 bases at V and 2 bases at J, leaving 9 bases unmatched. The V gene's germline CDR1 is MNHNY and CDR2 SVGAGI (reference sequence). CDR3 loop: CASSYGPPGQTYEQYF. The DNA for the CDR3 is TGTGCCAGCAGTTACGGGCCTCCGGGACAGACCTACGAGCAGTACTTC.

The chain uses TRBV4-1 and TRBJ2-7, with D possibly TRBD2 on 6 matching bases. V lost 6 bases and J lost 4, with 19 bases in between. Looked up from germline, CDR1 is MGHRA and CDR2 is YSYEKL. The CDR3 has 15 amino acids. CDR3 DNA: TGCGCCAGCAGTCAGGCTCGCGACAGCGGGTACGAGCAGTACTTC. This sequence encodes CASSQARDSGYEQYF.

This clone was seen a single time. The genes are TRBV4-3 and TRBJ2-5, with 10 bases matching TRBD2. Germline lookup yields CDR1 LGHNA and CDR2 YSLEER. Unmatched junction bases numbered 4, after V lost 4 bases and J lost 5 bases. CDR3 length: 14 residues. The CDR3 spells CASSLQRGGETQYF. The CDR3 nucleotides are TGCGCCAGCAGCCTGCAGCGGGGGGGGGAGACCCAGTACTTC.

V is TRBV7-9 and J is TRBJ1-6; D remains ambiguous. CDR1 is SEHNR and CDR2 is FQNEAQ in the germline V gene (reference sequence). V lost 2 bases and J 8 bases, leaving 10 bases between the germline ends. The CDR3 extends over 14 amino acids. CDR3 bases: TGTGCCAGCAGCTTATCGTTCGGGGATTCACCCCTCCACTTT. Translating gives CASSLSFGDSPLHF.

The CDR3 coding sequence is TGTGCCAGCAGCCCCACTCCGGGGACAGGGGGAAGCTACACCTTC. This translates into CASSPTPGTGGSYTF. The V call is TRBV13, the J call TRBJ1-2; 11 nucleotides match TRBD1. J gave up 9 bases and V 5 bases, and 11 bases lay outside the gene matches. Germline V CDR1 and CDR2: PRHDT, FYEKMQ (reference sequence). This CDR3 contains 15 residues.

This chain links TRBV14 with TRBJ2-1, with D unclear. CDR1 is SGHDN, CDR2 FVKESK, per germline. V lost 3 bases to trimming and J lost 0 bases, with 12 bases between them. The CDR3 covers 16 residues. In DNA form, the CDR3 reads TGTGCCAGCAGCCATCCCGCGGTGACCTCCTACAATGAGCAGTTCTTC. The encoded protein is CASSHPAVTSYNEQFF.

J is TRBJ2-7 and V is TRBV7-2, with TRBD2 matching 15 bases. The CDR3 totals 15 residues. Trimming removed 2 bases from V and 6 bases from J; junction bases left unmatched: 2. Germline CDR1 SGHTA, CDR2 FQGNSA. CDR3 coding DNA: TGTGCCAGCAGCTTAAGGACTAGCGGGGGGGTCGAGCAGTACTTC. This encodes CASSLRTSGGVEQYF.